The 30 T cell receptor beta chains presented below share a single source sample, sequenced in a study of blood T cell repertoires in COVID-19. Sequencing used immunoSEQ multiplex PCR; TCRdb keeps in-frame clones, though not all of them. The sample carries around 200,000 clones, around 81% recorded once. The sequencing sample was made of PBMCs or T cells enriched from blood (not recorded which). The receptors stem from a woman in her thirties or forties with acute COVID-19.

The chain uses TRBV28 and TRBJ2-1; D unresolved. V lost 7 bases and J 5 bases, leaving 12 bases between the germline ends. The germline CDR1 and CDR2 sequences are MDHEN and SYDVKM. The CDR3 totals 13 residues. CDR3 bases: TGTGCCAGCAAGGCGAAAACTAACAATGAGCAGTTCTTC. This gives the protein CASKAKTNNEQFF.

The chain carries TRBV28 and TRBJ1-1, with D perhaps matching TRBD1 (6 bases). The CDR3 runs to 14 residues. Trimming cost V 7 bases and J 10 bases, with 22 bases left between them. Germline lookup yields CDR1 MDHEN and CDR2 SYDVKM. CDR3 amino acids: CASNKQGFSDPAFF. The CDR3 DNA reads as TGTGCCAGCAATAAACAGGGTTTTTCCGACCCAGCTTTCTTT.

The chain uses TRBV5-1 and TRBJ1-2, with no clear D. V was clipped by 1 base and J by 4 bases, with 8 bases between them. CDR1 SGHRS and CDR2 YFSETQ come from the germline V gene. The CDR3 totals 13 residues. The CDR3 here is CASSLTQSYGYTF. The CDR3 coding sequence is TGCGCCAGCAGCTTGACACAGAGCTATGGCTACACCTTC.

This clone has only one observation. The chain joins TRBV19 to TRBJ1-1, with D perhaps matching TRBD1 (6 bases). CDR1 and CDR2 (germline): LNHDA, SQIVND (reference sequence). The CDR3 length is 16 residues. Trimming took off 3 bases at V and 2 bases at J, with 16 bases between the two ends. DNA for the CDR3: TGTGCCAGTAGTATGAAGGGGGGGGATATTAACACTGAAGCTTTCTTT. It encodes CASSMKGGDINTEAFF.

This rearrangement joins TRBV2 to TRBJ1-3, with D maybe TRBD1 (6 bases). The V end lost 4 bases, the J end lost 7 bases, and 17 bases lay between the germline ends. The germline V gene has CDR1 SNHLY and CDR2 FYNNEI. This CDR3 is built from 15 residues. The CDR3 DNA is TGTGCCAGCAGTGCTCGCAGGGGTCGTAGGAACACCATATATTTT. This translates into CASSARRGRRNTIYF.

The chain has TRBV5-1 and TRBJ1-4; D ambiguous. The CDR3 extends over 15 amino acids. Germline CDR1 and CDR2: SGHRS and YFSETQ. Trimming pared 0 bases from V and 3 bases from J, leaving 9 bases between. This chain's CDR3 is CASSLVEGSNEKLFF. The CDR3 DNA is TGCGCCAGCAGCTTGGTTGAGGGATCTAATGAAAAACTGTTTTTT.

This chain links TRBV19 with TRBJ2-5, with 7 bases that match TRBD2. Germline trimming cut 5 bases from V and 2 bases from J; bases unmatched to any gene: 8. This CDR3 is 15 amino acids long. CDR1 and CDR2 (germline): LNHDA, SQIVND (reference sequence). This chain's CDR3 is CASSLPGAGQETQYF. Written as DNA, the CDR3 is TGTGCCAGTAGTCTCCCGGGAGCGGGGCAAGAGACCCAGTACTTC.

This sequence joins TRBV6-5 and TRBJ2-7; D is undetermined. The germline V gene encodes CDR1 MNHEY and CDR2 SVGAGI. V lost 7 bases, J lost 0 bases, and 16 bases lay in between. The CDR3 covers 15 residues. CDR3 loop: CASTPPGGGSYEQYF. CDR3 nucleotide sequence: TGTGCCAGCACCCCCCCCGGTGGTGGCTCCTACGAGCAGTACTTC.

The chain is built from TRBV5-1 and TRBJ2-5; TRBD2 matches 9 bases. The V segment lost 4 bases and the J segment 4 bases; nucleotides outside the gene matches: 5. CDR1 is SGHRS, CDR2 YFSETQ, per germline. This CDR3 spans 14 amino acids. The CDR3 DNA follows: TGCGCCAGCAGCGGGACTAGCTCGCGAGAGACCCAGTACTTC. This encodes CASSGTSSRETQYF.

Written as DNA, the CDR3 is TGTGCCAGCAGCTTTAAACAGTTGCAGTTCTTC. Its translation: CASSFKQLQFF. The V and J genes are TRBV7-9 and TRBJ2-1; D is undetermined. V gave up 3 bases and J gave up 12 bases, with 9 bases separating them. Germline CDR1 and CDR2: SEHNR and FQNEAQ (reference sequence). This CDR3 has 11 amino acids.

This clone has only a few counts. The V and J genes are TRBV28 and TRBJ1-5, with 9 bases aligning to TRBD1. The CDR3 sequence is 15 residues long. CDR1 is MDHEN, CDR2 SYDVKM, per germline. V shed 6 bases, J shed 2 bases, and the junction held 5 bases outside the gene matches. The CDR3 is CASRRTGDGNQPQHF. CDR3 in DNA: TGTGCCAGCAGACGGACAGGGGACGGCAATCAGCCCCAGCATTTT.

This clone was picked up a small number of times. The chain recombines TRBV5-7 with TRBJ1-5; 9 bases fit TRBD1. TRBV5-7 is an open reading frame whose function is uncertain. The CDR3 has 16 amino acids. V dropped 4 bases and J dropped 4; count of bases not matched to a gene: 9. CDR3 sequence (DNA): TGTGCCAGCAGCCTGCTTGGCGGGACAGGGAATCAGCCCCAGCATTTT. Amino acid sequence: CASSLLGGTGNQPQHF.

V usage is TRBV29-1 and J usage is TRBJ1-2; TRBD1 matches at 11 bases. The CDR3 runs 17 residues. Germline V CDR1 and CDR2: SQVTM, ANQGSEA. V was clipped by 0 bases and J by 0 bases; unmatched bases: 6. CDR3 in DNA: TGCAGCGTTGAAGATGATAGGACAGGGGGCGCTAACTATGGCTACACCTTC. Translated: CSVEDDRTGGANYGYTF.

V usage is TRBV19 and J usage is TRBJ1-1; 7 nucleotides match TRBD1. The J segment lost 0 bases and the V segment lost 6 bases, leaving 1 base of the junction unmatched. The CDR3 runs 13 residues. Per germline, CDR1 LNHDA and CDR2 SQIVND (reference sequence). CDR3 in amino acids: CASSDRVNTEAFF. As DNA, the CDR3 is TGTGCCAGTAGCGACAGGGTGAACACTGAAGCTTTCTTT.

The chain joins TRBV4-1 to TRBJ2-7, with D perhaps TRBD1 (5 bases). V was shortened by 0 bases and J by 6 bases, with 9 bases between the two germline ends. CDR1 is MGHRA and CDR2 is YSYEKL in the germline V gene. This CDR3 is built from 13 residues. CDR3 nucleotide sequence: TGCGCCAGCAGCCAAGATCTAGGGGCCGAGCAGTACTTC. Translation: CASSQDLGAEQYF.

This sequence joins TRBV12-3 or TRBV12-4 and TRBJ2-7; 7 bases map to TRBD1. With V trimmed by 4 bases and J by 4 bases, 4 bases remained unmatched. The CDR3 loop spans 13 amino acids. CDR3 protein: CASSWGQLYEQYF. As DNA, the CDR3 is TGTGCCAGCAGTTGGGGACAGCTATACGAGCAGTACTTC.

The chain carries TRBV10-1 and TRBJ2-3; 11 nucleotides align to TRBD1. The CDR3 length is 15 residues. CDR1 and CDR2 (germline): WNHNN, SYGVQD (reference sequence). The junction had 4 bases not matched to a gene; V was cut back by 5 bases and J by 3 bases. The CDR3 loop reads CASSPDRGLTDTQYF. In nucleotides, the CDR3 is TGCGCCAGCAGTCCGGACAGGGGGCTTACAGATACGCAGTATTTT.

The chain couples TRBV28 to TRBJ2-2, with 9 bases fitting TRBD1. The ends lost 3 bases at V and 0 bases at J; junction bases unmatched: 2. This CDR3 region has 16 residues. Germline loops: CDR1 MDHEN, CDR2 SYDVKM. The CDR3: CASSFNRGPNTGELFF. The CDR3 DNA follows: TGTGCCAGCAGTTTCAACAGGGGGCCGAACACCGGGGAGCTGTTTTTT.

The rearrangement links TRBV6-4 to TRBJ1-2; D remains ambiguous. Trimming took 6 bases from V and 4 from J, leaving 12 bases between them. Per germline, CDR1 MRHNA and CDR2 SNTAGT. The CDR3 is 13 residues long. The DNA for the CDR3 is TGTGCCAGCAGCCGAAGCAGCGGCTATGGCTACACCTTC. This translates into CASSRSSGYGYTF.

V usage is TRBV29-1 and J usage is TRBJ2-2, with 7 bases that match TRBD1. CDR1 and CDR2 (germline): SQVTM, ANQGSEA. The junction had 6 bases not matched to a gene; V was cut back by 8 bases and J by 6 bases. The CDR3 is 12 residues long. The CDR3 protein is CSSWDSPGELFF. CDR3 DNA sequence: TGCAGCTCCTGGGACAGCCCCGGGGAGCTGTTTTTT.

The chain couples TRBV29-1 to TRBJ1-1; D might be TRBD1 (5 bases). Trimming took off 6 bases at V and 4 bases at J, with 15 bases between the two ends. The CDR3 has 13 amino acids. Germline V lookup: CDR1 SQVTM, CDR2 ANQGSEA. CDR3 in amino acids: CSVSWGVSTEAFF. In DNA form, the CDR3 reads TGCAGCGTCTCCTGGGGGGTTTCCACTGAAGCTTTCTTT.

The rearrangement uses TRBV30 and TRBJ1-3; TRBD1 matches 7 bases. This CDR3 has 14 residues. Germline V gene lookup returns CDR1 GTSNPN and CDR2 SVGIG (reference sequence). Losses at the gene ends were 3 bases for V and 0 bases for J; bases not matched to a gene: 2. The CDR3 is CAWRTGSSGNTIYF. CDR3 DNA: TGTGCCTGGAGGACAGGGAGCTCTGGAAACACCATATATTTT.

V and J are TRBV6-1 and TRBJ1-1; no clear D gene. The CDR3 totals 13 residues. Germline CDR1 reads MNHNS; CDR2 reads SASEGT. The V end was cut by 1 base, the J end by 6 bases, with 9 bases between. The CDR3, as DNA: TGTGCCAGCAGTGAAGGACGGAGAGCTGAAGCTTTCTTT. The encoded protein is CASSEGRRAEAFF.

CDR3 loop: CAWRVAGGSQPQHF. CDR3 DNA sequence: TGTGCCTGGAGGGTAGCAGGAGGGAGTCAGCCCCAGCATTTT. The chain carries TRBV30 and TRBJ1-5; D not certain. CDR1 and CDR2 (germline): GTSNPN, SVGIG (reference sequence). The CDR3 extends over 14 amino acids. Trimming took off 3 bases at V and 6 bases at J, with 15 bases between the two ends.

The chain recombines TRBV28 with TRBJ1-3, with D unclear. In germline, CDR1 is MDHEN, CDR2 SYDVKM. Trimming took 3 bases from V and 3 from J, leaving 9 bases between them. The CDR3 length is 14 residues. This CDR3 is CASSFSRFGNTIYF. CDR3 sequence (DNA): TGTGCCAGCAGTTTCAGCAGGTTTGGAAACACCATATATTTT.

The V and J genes are TRBV7-3 and TRBJ1-2; perhaps TRBD1 as D (6 bases). CDR1 and CDR2 (germline): SGHTA, FQGTGA. V lost 3 bases to trimming and J lost 7 bases, with 12 bases between them. This CDR3 is built from 13 residues. The CDR3 protein is CASSLGQGSGYTF. For the CDR3, the DNA is TGTGCCAGCAGCTTGGGGCAGGGGAGTGGCTACACCTTC.

This chain connects TRBV21-1 to TRBJ2-1; the table assigns TRBD2, which was not confirmed against the DNA. TRBV21-1 is tagged as a pseudogene. The length of the CDR3 is 17 residues. The CDR3 region is CASSKGSSGRSGHEQFF. CDR3 in DNA: TGTGCCAGCAGCAAGGGGAGTAGCGGGAGGAGCGGGCATGAGCAGTTCTTC.

The chain joins TRBV2 to TRBJ1-5; 7 nucleotides agree with TRBD1. V gave up 1 base and J gave up 4 bases; unmatched junction bases: 4. The CDR3 length is 15 residues. Germline V lookup: CDR1 SNHLY, CDR2 FYNNEI. In DNA, the CDR3 is TGTGCCAGCAGTGAAGTGACAGGGAGAAATCAGCCCCAGCATTTT. Translating gives CASSEVTGRNQPQHF.

The V gene is TRBV2, the J gene TRBJ1-5, with D unresolved. V dropped 6 bases and J dropped 0 bases, with 15 bases sitting between them. The V gene's germline CDR1 is SNHLY and CDR2 FYNNEI. This CDR3 is 16 amino acids long. DNA for the CDR3: TGTGCCAGCAGCCGTCGACTGTCGATTAGCAATCAGCCCCAGCATTTT. This codes for CASSRRLSISNQPQHF.

The chain links TRBV18 to TRBJ1-1, with a possible D match to TRBD1 (6 bases). This CDR3 comprises 16 residues. Trimming took 3 bases from V and 6 from J, leaving 20 bases between them. From germline, CDR1 is KGHSH and CDR2 LQKENI. CDR3 in amino acids: CASSPGRGGGAAEAFF. The CDR3 DNA reads TGTGCCAGCTCACCCGGTCGGGGGGGCGGGGCGGCTGAAGCTTTCTTT.